This T cell receptor beta chain was captured in a study of T cells after yellow fever vaccination. Study-wide points: A large majority of primary-vaccination clones showed up again after the booster (approximately 96% CD4, roughly 88% CD8). Only a small proportion of the clonotypes turned up in both the CD4 and the CD8 compartments, likely arising from convergent recombination. Weaker overall, the secondary response nonetheless peaked faster (day 5 versus 15).

V gave up 1 base and J gave up 8 bases; unmatched junction bases: 10. This CDR3 contains 16 residues. Germline values: CDR1 MNHEY, CDR2 SMNVEV (reference sequence). Making TCR cDNA involved 5'RACE template switching, which added UMIs and a universal primer site. TCRdb re-called the 5' RACE reads through MiXCR, storing one row per CDR3 protein. The profile shows 500,000 to 650,000 distinct CDR3 sequences, about a sixth of them singletons. Only a few counts were recorded for this clonotype. Its antigen is not known. This TCR was recovered from a man between 18 and 35 years old who received the YFV17D yellow fever vaccine. This chain uses TRBV27 with TRBJ2-3; 9 bases are a match to TRBD2. The sample here was PBMCs, taken roughly 5 days after the first yellow fever vaccination. The CDR3 loop reads CASSLFGGGVSGTQYF. Here the CDR3 DNA reads TGTGCCAGCAGTTTATTTGGCGGGGGGGTATCAGGTACGCAGTATTTT.